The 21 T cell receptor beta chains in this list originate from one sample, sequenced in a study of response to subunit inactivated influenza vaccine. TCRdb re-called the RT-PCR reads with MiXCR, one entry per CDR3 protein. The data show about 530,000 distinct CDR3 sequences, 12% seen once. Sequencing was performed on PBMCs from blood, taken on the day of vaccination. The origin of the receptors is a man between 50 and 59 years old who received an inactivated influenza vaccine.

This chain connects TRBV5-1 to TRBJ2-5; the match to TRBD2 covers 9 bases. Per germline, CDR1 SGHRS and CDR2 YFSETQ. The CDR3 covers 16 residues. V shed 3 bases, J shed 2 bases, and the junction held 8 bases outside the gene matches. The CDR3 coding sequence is TGCGCCAGCAGCTATGCTTTGACTAGCGGACAAGAGACCCAGTACTTC. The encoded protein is CASSYALTSGQETQYF.

The CDR3 region has the DNA TGTGCCAGCAGCCACTTGAGAGGACCTCCGGGCGAGCAGTACTTC. Its translation is CASSHLRGPPGEQYF. This chain connects TRBV11-2 to TRBJ2-7; D remains unclear. Trimming stripped 5 bases from V and 6 bases from J, with 20 bases between. CDR3 length: 15 amino acids. Germline V CDR1 and CDR2: SGHAT, FQNNGV.

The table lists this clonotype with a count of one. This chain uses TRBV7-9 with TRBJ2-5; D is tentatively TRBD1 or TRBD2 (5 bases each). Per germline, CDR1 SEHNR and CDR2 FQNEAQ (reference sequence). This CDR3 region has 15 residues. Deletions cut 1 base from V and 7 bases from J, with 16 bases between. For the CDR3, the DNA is TGTGCCAGCAGCTTAGGGGGACCAAAAGTAGGGACCCAGTACTTC. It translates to CASSLGGPKVGTQYF.

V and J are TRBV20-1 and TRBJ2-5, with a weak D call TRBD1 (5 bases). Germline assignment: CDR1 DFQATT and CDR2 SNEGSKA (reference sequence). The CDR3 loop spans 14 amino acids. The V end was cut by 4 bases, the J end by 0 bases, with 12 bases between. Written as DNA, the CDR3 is TGCAGTGCTACCTCCCTCAGGGACCAAGAGACCCAGTACTTC. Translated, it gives CSATSLRDQETQYF.

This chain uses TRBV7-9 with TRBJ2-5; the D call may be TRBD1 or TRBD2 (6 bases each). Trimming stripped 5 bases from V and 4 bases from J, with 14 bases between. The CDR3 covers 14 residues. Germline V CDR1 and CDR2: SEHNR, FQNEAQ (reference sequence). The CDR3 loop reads CASSLHREVETQYF. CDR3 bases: TGTGCCAGCAGCCTCCACAGGGAGGTAGAGACCCAGTACTTC.

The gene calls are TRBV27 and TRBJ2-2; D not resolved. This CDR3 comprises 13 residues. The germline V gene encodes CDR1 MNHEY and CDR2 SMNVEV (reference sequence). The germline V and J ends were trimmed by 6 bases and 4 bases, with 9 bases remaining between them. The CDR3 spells CASSYQPTGELFF. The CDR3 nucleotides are TGTGCCAGCAGCTACCAACCCACCGGGGAGCTGTTTTTT.

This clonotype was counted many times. Here the CDR3 reads CATSDSKKRESLNEQFF. The CDR3 DNA sequence: TGTGCCACCAGTGATTCCAAAAAGCGGGAGAGTCTCAATGAGCAGTTCTTC. V is TRBV24-1 and J is TRBJ2-1, with 8 bases lining up with TRBD2. The CDR3 loop spans 17 amino acids. Germline V gene data show CDR1 as KGHDR and CDR2 as SFDVKD. Trimming at V came to 2 bases and at J to 6 bases, leaving 11 bases not matched to a gene.

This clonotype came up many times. CDR3 protein: CASSSRLSGADTQYF. The CDR3 nucleotides read TGTGCCAGCAGCTCGAGACTAAGTGGCGCAGATACGCAGTATTTT. The rearrangement joins TRBV5-5 to TRBJ2-3; TRBD2 might be the D (5 bases). The V end was cut by 3 bases, the J end by 4 bases, with 15 bases between. This CDR3 comprises 15 residues. Per the germline V gene, CDR1 is SGHKS and CDR2 is YYEKEE (reference sequence).

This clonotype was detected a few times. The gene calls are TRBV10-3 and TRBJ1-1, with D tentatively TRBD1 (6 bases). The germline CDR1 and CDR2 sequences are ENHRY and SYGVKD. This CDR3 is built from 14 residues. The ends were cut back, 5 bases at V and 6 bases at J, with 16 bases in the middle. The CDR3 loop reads CAISQGGGFPEAFF. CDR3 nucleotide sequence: TGTGCCATCAGTCAAGGGGGAGGATTCCCTGAAGCTTTCTTT.

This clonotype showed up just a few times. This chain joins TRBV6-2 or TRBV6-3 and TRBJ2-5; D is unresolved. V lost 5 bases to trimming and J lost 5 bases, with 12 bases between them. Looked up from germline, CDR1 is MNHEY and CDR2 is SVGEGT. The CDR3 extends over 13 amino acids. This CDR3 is CASSILQFETQYF. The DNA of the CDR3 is TGTGCCAGCAGTATCTTACAGTTCGAGACCCAGTACTTC.

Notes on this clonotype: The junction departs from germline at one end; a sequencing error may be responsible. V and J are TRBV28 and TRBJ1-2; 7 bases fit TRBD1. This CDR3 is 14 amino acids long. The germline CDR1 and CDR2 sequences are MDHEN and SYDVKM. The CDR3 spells CASSLEGAGYDYTF. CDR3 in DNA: TGTGCCAGCAGTCTAGAGGGGGCGGGGTATGACTACACCTTC.

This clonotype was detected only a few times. The CDR3 nucleotides read TGTGCCAGCAGTCAGCGACAGGGTACCTACGAGCAGTACTTC. Its translation: CASSQRQGTYEQYF. J is TRBJ2-7 and V is TRBV6-2 or TRBV6-3; 7 bases map to TRBD1. The germline V gene encodes CDR1 MNHEY and CDR2 SVGEGT. The CDR3 is made up of 14 amino acids. J gave up 2 bases and V 5 bases, and 6 bases lay outside the gene matches.

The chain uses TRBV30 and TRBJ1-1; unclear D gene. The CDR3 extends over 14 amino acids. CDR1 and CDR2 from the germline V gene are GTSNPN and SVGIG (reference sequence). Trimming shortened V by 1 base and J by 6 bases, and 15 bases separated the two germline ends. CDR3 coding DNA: TGTGCCTGGAGTGCCCCCACACCCCGCCCTGAAGCTTTCTTT. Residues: CAWSAPTPRPEAFF. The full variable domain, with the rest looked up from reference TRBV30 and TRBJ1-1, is SQTIHQWPATLVQPVGSPLSLECTVEGTSNPNLYWYRQAAGRGLQLLFYSVGIGQISSEVPQNLSASRPQDRQFILSSKKLLLSDSGFYLCAWSAPTPRPEAFFGQGTRLTVV.

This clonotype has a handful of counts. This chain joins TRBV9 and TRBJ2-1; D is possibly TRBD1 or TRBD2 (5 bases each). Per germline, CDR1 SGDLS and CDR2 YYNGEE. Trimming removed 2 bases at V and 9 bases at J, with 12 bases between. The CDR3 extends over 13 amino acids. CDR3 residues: CASSVGGLSEQFF. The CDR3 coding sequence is TGTGCCAGCAGCGTTGGGGGATTGAGTGAGCAGTTCTTC.

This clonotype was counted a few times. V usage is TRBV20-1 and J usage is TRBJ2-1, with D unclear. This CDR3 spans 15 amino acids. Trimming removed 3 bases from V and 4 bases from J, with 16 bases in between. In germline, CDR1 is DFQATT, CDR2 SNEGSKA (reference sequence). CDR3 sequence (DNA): TGCAGTGCTAGCTCTGGGCCGGGTCCATACAATGAGCAGTTCTTC. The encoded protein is CSASSGPGPYNEQFF.

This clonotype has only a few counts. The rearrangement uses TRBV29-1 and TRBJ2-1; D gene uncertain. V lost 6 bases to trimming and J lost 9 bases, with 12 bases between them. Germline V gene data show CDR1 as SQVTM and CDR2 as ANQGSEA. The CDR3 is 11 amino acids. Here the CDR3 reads CSVPALGEQFF. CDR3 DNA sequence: TGCAGCGTCCCGGCCCTGGGTGAGCAGTTCTTC.

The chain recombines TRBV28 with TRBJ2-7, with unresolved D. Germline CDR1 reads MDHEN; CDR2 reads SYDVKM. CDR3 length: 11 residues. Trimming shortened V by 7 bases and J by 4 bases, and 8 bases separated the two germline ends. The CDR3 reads CASNGGYEQYF. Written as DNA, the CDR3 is TGTGCCAGCAATGGCGGATACGAGCAGTACTTC.

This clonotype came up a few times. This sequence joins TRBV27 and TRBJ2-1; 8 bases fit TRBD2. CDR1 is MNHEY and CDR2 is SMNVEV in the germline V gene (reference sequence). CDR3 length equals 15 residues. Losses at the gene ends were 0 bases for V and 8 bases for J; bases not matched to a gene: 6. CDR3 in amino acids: CASSLSRGRRDEQFF. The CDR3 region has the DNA TGTGCCAGCAGTTTATCCCGCGGGAGGAGGGATGAGCAGTTCTTC.

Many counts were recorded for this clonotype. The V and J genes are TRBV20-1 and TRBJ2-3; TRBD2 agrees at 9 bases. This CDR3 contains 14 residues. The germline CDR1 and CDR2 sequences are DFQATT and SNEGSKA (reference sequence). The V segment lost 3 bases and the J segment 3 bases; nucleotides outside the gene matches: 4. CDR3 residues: CSASVAGGTDTQYF. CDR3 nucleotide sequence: TGCAGTGCTAGCGTTGCGGGAGGGACAGATACGCAGTATTTT.

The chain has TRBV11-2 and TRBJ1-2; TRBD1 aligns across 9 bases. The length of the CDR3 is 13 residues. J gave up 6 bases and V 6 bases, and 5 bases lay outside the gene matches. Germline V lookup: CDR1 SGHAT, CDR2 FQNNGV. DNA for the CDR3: TGTGCCAGCAGGACGACAGGGGGAGATGGCTACACCTTC. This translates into CASRTTGGDGYTF.

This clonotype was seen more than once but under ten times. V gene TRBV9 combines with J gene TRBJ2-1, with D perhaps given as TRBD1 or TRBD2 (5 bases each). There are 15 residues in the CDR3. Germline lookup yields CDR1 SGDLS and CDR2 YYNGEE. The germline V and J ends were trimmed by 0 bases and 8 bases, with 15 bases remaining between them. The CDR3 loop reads CASSVGGVRSDEQFF. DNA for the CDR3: TGTGCCAGCAGCGTAGGAGGGGTTCGGTCCGATGAGCAGTTCTTC.